This T cell receptor (beta chain) appears in the sequencing data of a study of T cell responses to AZD1222 COVID-19 vaccine (dated by TCRdb to 2020 to 2023). For context, the study as a whole: AZD1222 recipients with second doses at about 4 weeks or about 12 weeks were pooled, because spike-specific TCR depth and breadth did not differ between schedules. A total of around 240 trial participants underwent TCR sequencing, of whom about 200 had received two doses of AZD1222 and 26 had received two doses of the MenACWY control vaccine. Enrollment into the trials was organized by age into subgroups of 18-55, 56-69 and 70-plus years, and those subgroups contained approximately 150, 30 and 60 TCR-sequenced participants, respectively.

With regard to this clone: The specificity of this receptor is unknown. Per-base quality was not reported, and no clone a single base away is much larger than it.

The CDR3 regions of human TCRbeta chains were analyzed by immunosequencing. The original methods were these. Repertoire TCRs were checked for matches against a reference library of SARS-CoV-2-specific TCRs that had been generated using the MIRA antigen-specificity platform. Breadth was defined as the fraction of unique TCRs that were SARS-CoV-2-associated, and depth was defined as the fraction of total T cells that were SARS-CoV-2-associated. Using the MIRA data, each spike-specific TCR was mapped to the spike region that the TCR reacts to and placed in a CD4 or CD8 class. Log10-transformed breadth and depth values were compared by one-way ANOVA with Sidak's multiple comparisons tests. TCRdb stores this immuneACCESS table with in-frame sequences only. Part of the clones is absent; in the studies checked, under half of the shortfall reflects unresolved V genes, and no reason is known for the rest. The V and J calls and the clone size are those of that table, but D and trimming were determined from the DNA. The sample records about 140,000 clones, 88% of which are singletons. The ten largest account for approximately 3.7% of the sample.

According to the study, the label for this sample's time point signals: baseline before first vaccination. Samples from vaccinated people were obtained from the UK trials COV001 and COV002, which included a single-blind randomized controlled phase 2/3 trial of AZD1222 (ChAdOx1 nCoV-19) in healthy adults. Trial participant PBMC samples were collected at day 0 and day 28 after the second dose for TCRbeta chain sequencing. Per the germline V gene, SGHTA is the CDR1 and FQGNSA is the CDR2. The CDR3 sequence holds 14 residues, the cysteine and phenylalanine included. Only the CDR3 portion is preserved as DNA: 42 bases, with reading frame beginning at the first base. Relative to germline, V is 4 bases shorter and J is 5 bases shorter, with 14 bases between their ends. Study-wide conclusions, independent of this receptor: Because no day 14 peak-response samples were available, repertoires were characterized only after the peak T cell response. CD4 TCRs associated with the vaccine covered the entire spike protein, and the dominant responses were in regions 160-218 and 743-854. In the small 56-69-year group, the increase in depth fell short of significance, most likely because of low power. Reportedly, almost half of the unique spike-specific TCRs recognized epitopes lying outside the regions that are mutated in the B.1.351 and B.1.1.7 variants. Conclusions about previously exposed vaccinees are limited because only six or seven AZD1222 recipients were SARS-CoV-2 seropositive at baseline. After two AZD1222 doses, spike-specific TCR breadth and depth were significantly higher than at day 0 and than in MenACWY recipients. Participants were mostly white British, with more females than males. The authors suggested clonal diversity may have been underestimated.

The V and J segments used are TRBV7-2 and TRBJ1-1; perhaps TRBD1 is the D gene, with 5 bases matching. This TCR came from an adult in good health. The source was peripheral blood, collected on day 0 of AZD1222 vaccination. The DNA reads as follows: TGTGCCAGCAGCTCATACACGGGGGGAACTGAAGCTTTCTTT. Its amino acids are CASSSYTGGTEAFF.